This T cell receptor beta chain comes out of a study of blood T cell repertoires in COVID-19. The wider study: Donors in the United States, Italy and Spain gave samples during acute or convalescent COVID-19. Sample material is recorded as cDNA or gDNA derived from T cells, B-cell-depleted T cells, or PBMCs.

In the source study's methods: Using reference gene primer amplification, nucleated cell counts were estimated. TCRdb's table, derived via immunoSEQ multiplex PCR, lists solely in-frame clones and lacks some. The V and J calls and the clone size are those of that table, but D and trimming were determined from the DNA. The table includes fewer than 65,000 clones, around 90% detected once. CDR3 size: 16 residues. Germline values: CDR1 LNHDA, CDR2 SQIVND (reference sequence). The junction had 11 bases not matched to a gene; V was cut back by 5 bases and J by 3 bases. This receptor was taken from a human donor in a cohort sampled during active COVID-19. The J gene is TRBJ2-5, the V gene TRBV19; 8 bases are a match to TRBD1. The sequencing sample was made of peripheral blood. Here the CDR3 DNA reads TGTGCCAGTAGTCAACCCGGGACAGGCGCCAAAGAGACCCAGTACTTC. Translation gives CASSQPGTGAKETQYF.